One and the same sample provided the 9 T cell receptor beta chains below, sequenced in a study of T cells in Graves' hyperthyroidism and ophthalmopathy (dated by TCRdb to between 2017 and 2020). The library came from multiplex PCR. Sequencing was carried out with an Illumina HiSeq 2000. Amplification of TCR beta CDR3 regions was carried out from RNA transcripts. The first round of RT-PCR for the TCR CDR3 was performed with the HTBI primer set and the Qiagen OneStep RT-PCR kit. In-frame beta chains were kept once TCRdb had trimmed the public reads at Q25 with fastp and called clones with MiXCR. Every distinct CDR3 protein forms one entry, paired with its most common genes and DNA. The sample data list about 590,000 distinct CDR3 sequences, and 15% to 19% of these were observed just once. About 7% of the sample is taken by the ten largest. The sequenced sample consisted of blood. The receptors were gathered from a woman aged 25-40 years with Graves' hyperthyroidism.

This clonotype has at least ten counts. V gene TRBV20-1 combines with J gene TRBJ1-2; 10 nucleotides align to TRBD1. Germline CDR1 and CDR2: DFQATT and SNEGSKA (reference sequence). V lost 6 bases, J lost 8 bases, and 12 bases stayed unmatched. The CDR3 consists of 14 residues. CDR3 coding DNA: TGCAGTGCCCTACCCAGCGGGACAGGGGCCGGCTACACCTTC. Protein sequence: CSALPSGTGAGYTF.

This clonotype was observed at least ten times. The rearrangement joins TRBV7-3 to TRBJ2-2; D unclear. Germline assignment: CDR1 SGHTA and CDR2 FQGTGA. The CDR3 contains 13 residues. Trimming removed 4 bases from V and 7 bases from J, with 10 bases in between. The CDR3 DNA follows: TGTGCCAGCAGCTCTCTGGGGTTCGGGGAGCTGTTTTTT. As protein: CASSSLGFGELFF.

Many counts were recorded for this clonotype. The chain links TRBV2 to TRBJ2-7, with 7 bases aligning to TRBD1. The CDR3 has 16 amino acids. V shed 5 bases and J 5 bases; nucleotides not matched to a gene: 15. Germline CDR1 is SNHLY and CDR2 is FYNNEI. The CDR3 loop is CASSTDRNAYLDEQYF. The CDR3 bases are TGTGCCAGCAGTACGGACAGGAACGCCTATCTCGACGAGCAGTACTTC.

This clonotype appeared many times. The chain employs TRBV10-2 and TRBJ1-5, with 7 bases fitting TRBD1. This CDR3 region has 14 residues. The trim removed 4 bases at V and 4 bases at J, leaving 4 bases unmatched. Germline assignment: CDR1 WSHSY and CDR2 SAAADI. CDR3 DNA: TGCGCCAGCAGTGCCGGGACAGTGAATCAGCCCCAGCATTTT. Its translation is CASSAGTVNQPQHF.

This clonotype was recorded at least ten times. The rearrangement joins TRBV18 to TRBJ2-7, with 10 bases fitting TRBD2. CDR3 length equals 13 residues. The germline V gene has CDR1 KGHSH and CDR2 LQKENI. V shed 8 bases and J 6 bases; nucleotides not matched to a gene: 7. The DNA for the CDR3 is TGTGCCAGCACCCTAGCGGGAGAATCCGAGCAGTACTTC. Amino acid sequence: CASTLAGESEQYF. Using reference TRBV18 and TRBJ2-7 for the parts outside the CDR3, the full variable domain is NAGVMQNPRHLVRRRGQEARLRCSPMKGHSHVYWYRQLPEEGLKFMVYLQKENIIDESGMPKERFSAEFPKEGPSILRIQQVVRGDSAAYFCASTLAGESEQYFGPGTRLTVT.

At least ten counts were recorded for this clonotype. V usage is TRBV7-9 and J usage is TRBJ2-3; 12 bases align to TRBD2. With 5 bases clipped from V and 4 bases from J, the junction kept 10 bases outside the gene matches. The CDR3 consists of 17 residues. Germline V lookup: CDR1 SEHNR, CDR2 FQNEAQ (reference sequence). The CDR3 reads CASSRPRLAGVADTQYF. In nucleotides, the CDR3 is TGTGCCAGCAGCCGCCCCAGACTAGCGGGAGTGGCAGATACGCAGTATTTT.

This clonotype was seen many times. The chain has TRBV28 and TRBJ2-1, with 9 bases aligning to TRBD1. Germline V gene sequence: CDR1 MDHEN, CDR2 SYDVKM. V dropped 2 bases and J dropped 10; count of bases not matched to a gene: 12. The CDR3 length is 16 residues. This CDR3 is CASSLRPGQGGEEQFF. The CDR3 nucleotides read TGTGCCAGCAGTTTACGTCCGGGACAGGGAGGAGAAGAGCAGTTCTTC.

The chain uses TRBV15 and TRBJ2-2; weak D call: TRBD1 (6 bases). This CDR3 comprises 16 residues. Germline V gene sequence: CDR1 LNHNV, CDR2 YYDKDF (reference sequence). Deletions cut 0 bases from V and 7 bases from J, with 15 bases between. Here the CDR3 reads CATSREGTGISGELFF. CDR3 coding DNA: TGTGCCACCAGCAGAGAGGGAACAGGGATTAGCGGGGAGCTGTTTTTT.

In the case of this clonotype: This may come from a read error, since a much larger clone is one base off. This chain joins TRBV5-1 and TRBJ2-1; TRBD2 agrees at 8 bases. Germline CDR1 SGHRS, CDR2 YFSETQ. This CDR3 is 14 amino acids long. CDR3 amino acids: CASSLAWREAERFF. The CDR3 DNA sequence: TGCGCCAGCAGCTTGGCCTGGCGGGAGGCTGAGCGGTTCTTC.